Included here is one TCR beta chain sequence, with context. There is no known antigen for this receptor. No base qualities exist here, and no much larger clone lies one base off it. After DNA extraction (Qiagen), TCRbeta V-D-J rearrangements were amplified in a bias-controlled manner and then sequenced at high throughput (immunoSEQ; Adaptive Biotech). The paper's processing steps were these. The immunoSEQ Analyzer platform was used for sequence-level analysis of productive sequences. Clonality was calculated as 1 minus Pielou's evenness, so values run from 0 (highly polyclonal) up to 1 (monoclonal). How much repertoires overlapped between subsets was quantified with the Morisita index, which goes from 0 (no similarity) to 1 (complete similarity). TCRdb provides this immuneACCESS table in a form limited to in-frame rearrangements. Some clones are lacking; in checked studies, under half of them reflect an unresolved V gene, and why the rest are absent is not known. Clone size and V and J calls were adopted from that table, with D and trimming inferred from the DNA. In all, the sample holds 1,500 to 2,000 clones, and roughly 70% of those were seen once. Over 9% of the sample lies in the top ten.

The data originate from a study of IL-17A CD8 T cells in psoriatic arthritis synovium. Turning to the overall study: The study aimed to define the phenotype, molecular profile and function of synovial IL-17A+CD8+ T cells in psoriatic arthritis pathogenesis. On the study overall, not on this receptor specifically: Synovial Tc17 cells in psoriatic arthritis were shown by TCRbeta sequencing to be polyclonal (median clonality approximately 0.076). Cells were obtained from synovial fluid rather than synovial tissue, because no psoriatic arthritis synovial tissue samples were available. TCR sequencing covered only three patients, which the authors acknowledged as a limited sample size. Although most synovial CD8+ subsets stayed polyclonal, some individual clones made up over 4.5% of the repertoire. Morisita overlap indices above 0.9 were seen in a couple of patients because many Tc17 clones were shared with the synovial Tc1 population.

The CDR3 runs 14 residues from the cysteine to the phenylalanine. The entry retains the CDR3 DNA only, 42 bases that are in frame from base 1. The CDR1 and CDR2 encoded by the germline V gene are SQVTM and ANQGSEA. V and J are trimmed by 5 bases and 3 bases, and the gene matches miss 1 base of the junction. CD3+ T cells were isolated magnetically, stimulated for more than 1.2 hours with PMA and ionomycin, and then labeled using IL-17A and IFNgamma cytokine secretion assays. Synovial fluid effusions were drawn from actively inflamed joints of patients with psoriatic arthritis. Memory CD8+ T cells in synovial fluid were sorted patient by patient into Tc17 (IL-17A+) cells, bulk memory cells and Tc1 (IL-17A-IFNgamma+) cells in order to compare their TCR repertoires. Psoriatic arthritis patients met the Classification of Psoriatic Arthritis Study Group (CASPAR) criteria. Cytokine-secreting cells were counterstained with viability dye and anti-CD3, CD8, CD14 and CD4 antibodies and sorted on a BD FACSAria. A few patients with psoriatic arthritis provided sorted synovial fluid CD8+ T cell subsets that underwent TCRbeta sequencing. After isolation with Lymphoprep, synovial fluid mononuclear cells were cryopreserved in liquid nitrogen until use. The medium used for cryopreservation was made up of about 47% fetal calf serum and around 10% dimethyl sulfoxide.

This receptor was taken from a human donor with psoriatic arthritis. Recombination linked TRBV29-1 to TRBJ2-2; 12 of the junction bases match TRBD2. Sequenced: IL-17A+ (IFN-gamma+/-) memory CD8+ T cells from synovial fluid. Read against the paper, the sample's cell subset or site label means: IL-17A+IFNgamma+/- memory CD8+ (Tc17) cells. The DNA sequence reads TGCAGCGTTAGACTAGCGGGAGACACCGGGGAGCTGTTTTTT. Its protein reads: CSVRLAGDTGELFF.